Included here is one TCR beta chain sequence, with context. No antigen is known for it. The same CDR3 is also encoded by other DNA sequences in this sample. The data stem from a study of OX40 agonist ivuxolimab in advanced cancers. Overall study context: Clinicians treated patients with ivuxolimab, an agonistic anti-OX40 (CD134) antibody. Treatment received earlier with anti-PD-1, anti-PD-L1 or anti-CTLA-4 agents was allowed, and more than 30% had some. Males comprised around four fifths of the group, whose mean age was approximately 60 years (range about 23 to 80).

Notes on the study in general: On average, CD8+ T cells showed a greater number of expanded clones than CD4+.

This table comes from immunoSEQ multiplex PCR, and its TCRdb copy is limited to in-frame clones, with some not included. Counted here are under 80,000 clones, about 88% occurring once; the ten biggest clones make up about 8%. CDR3 length: 15 residues. CDR1 is GTSNPN and CDR2 is SVGIG in the germline V gene (reference sequence). After removal of 2 bases from V and 0 bases from J, the junction contained 4 bases not matched to a gene. The rearrangement links TRBV30 to TRBJ1-3; 7 nucleotides line up with TRBD1. The sample in question was CD4+ or CD8+ T cells sorted from blood, obtained in a trial of the OX40 agonist ivuxolimab. The source of this sequence is an adult with an advanced solid tumor such as melanoma, head and neck, liver or kidney cancer. The CDR3, as DNA: TGTGCCTGGAGTCGGGACAGCGGCTCTGGAAACACCATATATTTT. This encodes CAWSRDSGSGNTIYF.